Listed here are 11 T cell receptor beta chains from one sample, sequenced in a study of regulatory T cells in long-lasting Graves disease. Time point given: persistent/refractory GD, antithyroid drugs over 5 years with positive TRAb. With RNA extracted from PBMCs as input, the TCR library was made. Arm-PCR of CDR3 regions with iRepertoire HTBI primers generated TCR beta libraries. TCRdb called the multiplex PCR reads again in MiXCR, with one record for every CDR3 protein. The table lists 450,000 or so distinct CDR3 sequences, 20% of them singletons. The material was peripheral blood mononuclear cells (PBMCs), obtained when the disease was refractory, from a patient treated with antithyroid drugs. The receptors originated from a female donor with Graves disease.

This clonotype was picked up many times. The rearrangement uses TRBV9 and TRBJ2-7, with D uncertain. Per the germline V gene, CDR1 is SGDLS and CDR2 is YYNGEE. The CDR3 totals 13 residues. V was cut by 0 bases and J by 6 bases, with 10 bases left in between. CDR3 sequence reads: CASSVVASSEQYF. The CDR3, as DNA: TGTGCCAGCAGCGTAGTCGCTTCCAGCGAGCAGTACTTC.

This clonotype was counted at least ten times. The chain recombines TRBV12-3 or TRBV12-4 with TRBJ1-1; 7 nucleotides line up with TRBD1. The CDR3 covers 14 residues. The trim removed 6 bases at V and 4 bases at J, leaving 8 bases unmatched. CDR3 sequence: CASRGGGWATEAFF. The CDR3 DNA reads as TGTGCCAGCAGGGGAGGGGGCTGGGCCACTGAAGCTTTCTTT.

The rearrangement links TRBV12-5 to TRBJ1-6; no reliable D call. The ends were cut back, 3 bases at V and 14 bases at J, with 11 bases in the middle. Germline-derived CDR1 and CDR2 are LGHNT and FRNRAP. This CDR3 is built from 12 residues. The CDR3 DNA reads TGTGCTAGTGGTTTTCACCCGGCCACCCTCCACTTT. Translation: CASGFHPATLHF.

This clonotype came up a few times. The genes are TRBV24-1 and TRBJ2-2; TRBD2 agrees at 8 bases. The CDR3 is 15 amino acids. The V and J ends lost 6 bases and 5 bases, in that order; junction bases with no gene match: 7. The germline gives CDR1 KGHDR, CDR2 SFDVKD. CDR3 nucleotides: TGTGCCACCAGTCCAGCGGGAGTGAGTACCGGGGAGCTGTTTTTT. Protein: CATSPAGVSTGELFF.

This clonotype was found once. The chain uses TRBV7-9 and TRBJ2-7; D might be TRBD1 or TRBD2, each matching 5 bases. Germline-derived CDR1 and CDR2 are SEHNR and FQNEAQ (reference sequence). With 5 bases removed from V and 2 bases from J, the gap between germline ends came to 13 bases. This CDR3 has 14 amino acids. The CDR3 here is CASSHPRGPYEQYF. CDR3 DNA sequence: TGTGCCAGCAGCCACCCTCGGGGCCCCTACGAGCAGTACTTC.

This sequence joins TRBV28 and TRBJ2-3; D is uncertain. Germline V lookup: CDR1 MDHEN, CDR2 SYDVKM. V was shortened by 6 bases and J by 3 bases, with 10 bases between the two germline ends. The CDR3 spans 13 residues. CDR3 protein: CASRPSFTDTQYF. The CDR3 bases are TGTGCCAGCAGGCCAAGCTTTACAGATACGCAGTATTTT.

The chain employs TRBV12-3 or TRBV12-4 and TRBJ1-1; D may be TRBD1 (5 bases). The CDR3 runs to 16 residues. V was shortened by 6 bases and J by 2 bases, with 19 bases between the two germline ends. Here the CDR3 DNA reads TGTGCCAGCAGCTTCCGCGTTTCGGGACCCAACACTGAAGCTTTCTTT. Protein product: CASSFRVSGPNTEAFF.

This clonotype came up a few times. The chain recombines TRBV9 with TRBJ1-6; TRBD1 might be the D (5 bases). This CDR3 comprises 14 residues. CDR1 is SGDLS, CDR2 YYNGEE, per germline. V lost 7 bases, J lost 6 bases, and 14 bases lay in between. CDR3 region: CASRGGGANSPLHF. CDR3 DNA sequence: TGTGCCAGCCGGGGGGGGGGAGCTAATTCACCCCTCCACTTT.

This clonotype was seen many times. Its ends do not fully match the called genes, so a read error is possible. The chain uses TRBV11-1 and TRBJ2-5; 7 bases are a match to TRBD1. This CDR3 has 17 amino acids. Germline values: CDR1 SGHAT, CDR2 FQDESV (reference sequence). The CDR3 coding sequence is TGTGCCAGCAGCTCACCCGTCGACAGGGACCCCCAAGGGACCCAGTACTTC. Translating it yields CASSSPVDRDPQGTQYF. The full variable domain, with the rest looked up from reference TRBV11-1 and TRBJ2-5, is EAEVAQSPRYKITEKSQAVAFWCDPISGHATLYWYRQILGQGPELLVQFQDESVVDDSQLPKDRFSAERLKGVDSTLKIQPAELGDSAMYLCASSSPVDRDPQGTQYFGPGTRLLVL.

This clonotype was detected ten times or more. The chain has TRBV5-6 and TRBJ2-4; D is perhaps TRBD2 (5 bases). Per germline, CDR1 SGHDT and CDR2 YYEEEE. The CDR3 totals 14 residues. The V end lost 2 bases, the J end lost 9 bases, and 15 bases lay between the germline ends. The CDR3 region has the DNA TGTGCCAGCAGCTTTGTTCGGGGTACGTCCATTCAGTACTTC. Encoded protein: CASSFVRGTSIQYF.

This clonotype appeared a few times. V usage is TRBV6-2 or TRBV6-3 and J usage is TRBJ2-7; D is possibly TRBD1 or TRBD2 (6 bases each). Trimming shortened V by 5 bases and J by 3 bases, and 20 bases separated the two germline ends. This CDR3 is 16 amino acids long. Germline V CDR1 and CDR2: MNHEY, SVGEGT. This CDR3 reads CASSEAAVGGSYEQYF. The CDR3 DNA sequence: TGTGCCAGCAGTGAAGCGGCGGTGGGGGGCAGCTACGAGCAGTACTTC.